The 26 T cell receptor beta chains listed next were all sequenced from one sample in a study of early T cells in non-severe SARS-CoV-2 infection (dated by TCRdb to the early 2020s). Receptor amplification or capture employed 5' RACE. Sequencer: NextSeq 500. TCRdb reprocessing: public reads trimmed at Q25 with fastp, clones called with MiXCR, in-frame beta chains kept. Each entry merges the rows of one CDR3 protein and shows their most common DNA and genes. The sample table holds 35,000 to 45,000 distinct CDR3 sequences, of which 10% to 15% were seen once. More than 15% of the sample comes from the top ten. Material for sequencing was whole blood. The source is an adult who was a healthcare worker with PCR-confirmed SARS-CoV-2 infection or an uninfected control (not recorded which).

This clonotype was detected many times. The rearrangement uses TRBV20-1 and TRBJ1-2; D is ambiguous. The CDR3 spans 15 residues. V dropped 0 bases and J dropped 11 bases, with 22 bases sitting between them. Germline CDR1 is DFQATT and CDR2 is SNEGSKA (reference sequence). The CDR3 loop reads CSARDINGLEDPYTF. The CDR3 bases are TGCAGTGCTAGAGATATTAATGGGCTTGAGGACCCTTACACCTTC.

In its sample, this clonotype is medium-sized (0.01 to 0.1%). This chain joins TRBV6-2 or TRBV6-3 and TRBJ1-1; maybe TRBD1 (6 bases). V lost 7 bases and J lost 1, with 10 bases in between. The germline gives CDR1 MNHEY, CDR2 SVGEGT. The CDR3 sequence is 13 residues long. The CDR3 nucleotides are TGTGCCAGCAACCCGACAGGGAACACTGAAGCTTTCTTT. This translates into CASNPTGNTEAFF.

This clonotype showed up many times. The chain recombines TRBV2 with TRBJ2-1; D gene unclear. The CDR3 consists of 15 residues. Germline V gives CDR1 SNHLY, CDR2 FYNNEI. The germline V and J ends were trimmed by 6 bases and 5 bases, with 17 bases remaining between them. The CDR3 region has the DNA TGTGCCAGCAGGGTTCGGCAATTCGGAGACAATGAGCAGTTCTTC. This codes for CASRVRQFGDNEQFF.

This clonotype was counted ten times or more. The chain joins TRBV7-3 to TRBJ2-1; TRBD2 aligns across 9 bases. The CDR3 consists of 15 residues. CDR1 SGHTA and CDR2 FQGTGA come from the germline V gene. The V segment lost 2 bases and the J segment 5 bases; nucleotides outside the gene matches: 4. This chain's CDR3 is CASSLDLAGNNEQFF. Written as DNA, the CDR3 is TGTGCCAGCAGCTTAGATCTAGCGGGAAACAATGAGCAGTTCTTC.

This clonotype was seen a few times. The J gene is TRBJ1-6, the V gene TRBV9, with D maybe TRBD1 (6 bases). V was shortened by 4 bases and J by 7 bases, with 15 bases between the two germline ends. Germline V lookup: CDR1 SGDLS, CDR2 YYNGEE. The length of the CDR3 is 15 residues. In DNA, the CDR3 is TGTGCCAGCAGCCAGGACAGAATCCGGAATTCACCCCTCCACTTT. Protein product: CASSQDRIRNSPLHF.

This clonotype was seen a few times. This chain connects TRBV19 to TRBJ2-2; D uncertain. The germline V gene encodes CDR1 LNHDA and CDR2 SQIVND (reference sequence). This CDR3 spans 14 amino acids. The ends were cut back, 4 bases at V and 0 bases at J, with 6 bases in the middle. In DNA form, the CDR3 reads TGTGCCAGTAGTACCTTCGCGAACACCGGGGAGCTGTTTTTT. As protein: CASSTFANTGELFF.

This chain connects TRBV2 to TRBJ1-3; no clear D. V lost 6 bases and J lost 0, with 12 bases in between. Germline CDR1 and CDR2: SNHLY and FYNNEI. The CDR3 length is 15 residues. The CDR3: CASSDFRRSGNTIYF. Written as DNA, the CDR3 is TGTGCCAGCAGCGACTTCAGGCGCTCTGGAAACACCATATATTTT. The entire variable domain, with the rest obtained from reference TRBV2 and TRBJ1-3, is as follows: EPEVTQTPSHQVTQMGQEVILRCVPISNHLYFYWYRQILGQKVEFLVSFYNNEISEKSEIFDDQFSVERPDGSNFTLKIRSTKLEDSAMYFCASSDFRRSGNTIYFGEGSWLTVV.

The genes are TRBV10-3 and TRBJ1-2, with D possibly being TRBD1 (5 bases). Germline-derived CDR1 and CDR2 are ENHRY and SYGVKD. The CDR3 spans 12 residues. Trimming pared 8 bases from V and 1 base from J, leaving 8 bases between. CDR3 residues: CAIGGGNYGYTF. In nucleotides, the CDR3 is TGTGCCATCGGCGGGGGTAACTATGGCTACACCTTC.

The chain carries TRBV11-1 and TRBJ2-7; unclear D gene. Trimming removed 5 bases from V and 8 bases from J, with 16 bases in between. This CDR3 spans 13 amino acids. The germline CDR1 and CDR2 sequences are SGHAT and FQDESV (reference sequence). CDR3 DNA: TGTGCCAGCAGCCCTAAGTACGGTACGCAGCAGTACTTC. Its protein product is CASSPKYGTQQYF.

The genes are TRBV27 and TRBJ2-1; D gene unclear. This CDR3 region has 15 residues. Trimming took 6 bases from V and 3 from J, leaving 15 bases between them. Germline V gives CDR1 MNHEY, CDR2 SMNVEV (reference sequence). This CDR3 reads CASRLSQPIYNEQFF. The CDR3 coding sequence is TGTGCCAGCAGGTTGTCACAGCCTATCTACAATGAGCAGTTCTTC.

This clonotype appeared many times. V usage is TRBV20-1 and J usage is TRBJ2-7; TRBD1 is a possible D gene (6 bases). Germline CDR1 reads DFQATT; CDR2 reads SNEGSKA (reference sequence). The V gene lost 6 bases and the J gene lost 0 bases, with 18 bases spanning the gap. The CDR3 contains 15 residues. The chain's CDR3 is CSASEGSGVSYEQYF. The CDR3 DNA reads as TGCAGTGCCAGCGAGGGGTCAGGGGTCTCCTACGAGCAGTACTTC.

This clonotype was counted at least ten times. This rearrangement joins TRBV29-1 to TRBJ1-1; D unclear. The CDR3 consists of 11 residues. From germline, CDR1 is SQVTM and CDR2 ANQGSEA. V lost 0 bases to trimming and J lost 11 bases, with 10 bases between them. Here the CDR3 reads CSVEDPWRAFF. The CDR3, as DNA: TGCAGCGTTGAAGACCCCTGGAGGGCTTTCTTT.

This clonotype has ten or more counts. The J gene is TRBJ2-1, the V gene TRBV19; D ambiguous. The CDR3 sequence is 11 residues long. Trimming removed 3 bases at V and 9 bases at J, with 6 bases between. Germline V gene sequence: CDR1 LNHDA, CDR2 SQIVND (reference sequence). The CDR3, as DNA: TGTGCCAGTAGTATCCGGGCTGAGCAGTTCTTC. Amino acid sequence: CASSIRAEQFF.

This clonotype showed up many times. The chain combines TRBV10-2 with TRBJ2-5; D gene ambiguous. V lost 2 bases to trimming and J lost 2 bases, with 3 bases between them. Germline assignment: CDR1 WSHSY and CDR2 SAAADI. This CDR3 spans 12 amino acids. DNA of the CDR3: TGCGCCAGCAGTGAGGCTCAAGAGACCCAGTACTTC. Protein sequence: CASSEAQETQYF.

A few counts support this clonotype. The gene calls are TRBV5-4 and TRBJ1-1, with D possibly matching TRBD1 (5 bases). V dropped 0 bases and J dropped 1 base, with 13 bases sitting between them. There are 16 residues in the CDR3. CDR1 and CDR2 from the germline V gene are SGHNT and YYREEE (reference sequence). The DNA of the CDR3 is TGTGCCAGCAGCTTGGTAGCAAGGGACGGGAACACTGAAGCTTTCTTT. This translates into CASSLVARDGNTEAFF.

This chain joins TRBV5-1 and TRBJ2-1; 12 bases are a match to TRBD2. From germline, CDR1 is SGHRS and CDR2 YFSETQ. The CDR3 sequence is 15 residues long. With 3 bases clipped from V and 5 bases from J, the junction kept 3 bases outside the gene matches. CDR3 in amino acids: CASSSRLAGDNEQFF. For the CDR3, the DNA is TGCGCCAGCAGCTCACGACTAGCGGGGGACAATGAGCAGTTCTTC.

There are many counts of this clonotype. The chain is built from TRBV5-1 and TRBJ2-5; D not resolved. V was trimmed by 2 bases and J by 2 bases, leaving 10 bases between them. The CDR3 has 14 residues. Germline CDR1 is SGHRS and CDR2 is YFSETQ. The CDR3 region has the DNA TGCGCCAGCAGCTTCGACCGGAAGCAAGAGACCCAGTACTTC. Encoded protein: CASSFDRKQETQYF.

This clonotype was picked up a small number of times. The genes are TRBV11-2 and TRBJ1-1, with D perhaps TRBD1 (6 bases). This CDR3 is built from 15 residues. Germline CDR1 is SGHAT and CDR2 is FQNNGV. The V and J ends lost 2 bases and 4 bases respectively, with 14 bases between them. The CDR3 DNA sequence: TGTGCCAGCAGCTTACGGAGCCAAGGGGGCACTGAAGCTTTCTTT. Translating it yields CASSLRSQGGTEAFF.

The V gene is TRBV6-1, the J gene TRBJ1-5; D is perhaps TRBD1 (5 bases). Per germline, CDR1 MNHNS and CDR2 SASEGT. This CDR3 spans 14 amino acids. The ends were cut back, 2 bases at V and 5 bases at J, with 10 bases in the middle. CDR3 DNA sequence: TGTGCCAGCAGTGAACATCGGGGGGATCAGCCCCAGCATTTT. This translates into CASSEHRGDQPQHF.

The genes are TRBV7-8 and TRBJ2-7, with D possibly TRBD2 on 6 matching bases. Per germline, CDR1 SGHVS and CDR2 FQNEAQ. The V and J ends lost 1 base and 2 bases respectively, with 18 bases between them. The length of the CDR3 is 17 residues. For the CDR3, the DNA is TGTGCCAGCAGCTTAGTGGAGGGGACTGGAAGAACCTACGAGCAGTACTTC. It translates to CASSLVEGTGRTYEQYF.

CDR3 nucleotide sequence: TGTGCCAGCAGCCAAGGCCGGTCGGAGACCCAGTACTTC. This encodes CASSQGRSETQYF. The chain recombines TRBV3-1 with TRBJ2-5; no clear D gene. The CDR3 covers 13 residues. The germline V gene has CDR1 LGHDT and CDR2 YNNKEL (reference sequence). The ends were cut back, 1 base at V and 5 bases at J, with 8 bases in the middle.

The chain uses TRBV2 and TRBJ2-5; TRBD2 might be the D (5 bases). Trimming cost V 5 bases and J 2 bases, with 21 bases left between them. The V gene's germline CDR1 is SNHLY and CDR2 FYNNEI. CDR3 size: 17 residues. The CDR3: CASSSIGLISGQETQYF. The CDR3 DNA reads TGTGCCAGCAGTAGCATAGGACTTATCTCGGGGCAAGAGACCCAGTACTTC.

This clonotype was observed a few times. This CDR3 is CASSLEASITDTQYF. The CDR3 region has the DNA TGTGCCAGCAGCTTAGAGGCCAGTATCACAGATACGCAGTATTTT. The chain recombines TRBV7-6 with TRBJ2-3; D is ambiguous. The CDR3 runs 15 residues. V lost 1 base and J 2 bases, leaving 10 bases between the germline ends. Germline V lookup: CDR1 SGHVS, CDR2 FNYEAQ.

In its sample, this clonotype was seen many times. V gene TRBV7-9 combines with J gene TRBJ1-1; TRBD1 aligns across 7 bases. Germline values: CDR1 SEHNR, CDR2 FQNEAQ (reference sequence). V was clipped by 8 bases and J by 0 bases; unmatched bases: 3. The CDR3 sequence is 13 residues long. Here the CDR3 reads CASGTDVNTEAFF. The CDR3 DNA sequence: TGTGCCAGCGGGACAGATGTGAACACTGAAGCTTTCTTT.

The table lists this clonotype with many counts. CDR3 residues: CASLRGGPTYEQYF. CDR3 in DNA: TGTGCCAGCCTGAGGGGGGGGCCTACCTACGAGCAGTACTTC. This rearrangement joins TRBV2 to TRBJ2-7, with D tentatively TRBD2 (7 bases). The CDR3 covers 14 residues. Germline loops: CDR1 SNHLY, CDR2 FYNNEI. Trimming stripped 8 bases from V and 2 bases from J, with 16 bases between. The full variable domain, in which reference TRBV2 and TRBJ2-7 provide the parts outside the CDR3, is EPEVTQTPSHQVTQMGQEVILRCVPISNHLYFYWYRQILGQKVEFLVSFYNNEISEKSEIFDDQFSVERPDGSNFTLKIRSTKLEDSAMYFCASLRGGPTYEQYFGPGTRLTVT.

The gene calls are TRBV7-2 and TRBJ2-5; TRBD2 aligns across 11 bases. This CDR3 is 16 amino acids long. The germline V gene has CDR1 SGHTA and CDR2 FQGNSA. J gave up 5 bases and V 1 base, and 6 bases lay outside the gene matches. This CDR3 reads CASSLGDSGGAETQYF. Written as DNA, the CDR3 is TGTGCCAGCAGCTTAGGTGATAGCGGGGGGGCGGAGACCCAGTACTTC.